Below, 27 T cell receptor beta chains from the same sample are listed, as sequenced in a study of T cell responses to AZD1222 COVID-19 vaccine. Measured with immunoSEQ multiplex PCR; TCRdb has only the in-frame clones, and not every one. This table has 150,000 or so clones, 70% to 90% appearing once. Sequencing was performed on peripheral blood, taken on day 0 of AZD1222 vaccination. Every receptor here comes from an adult in good health.

The V and J genes are TRBV13 and TRBJ2-7; D remains ambiguous. The CDR3 is 18 amino acids. Germline CDR1 is PRHDT and CDR2 is FYEKMQ (reference sequence). V was pared by 2 bases and J by 3 bases, with 23 bases between. As DNA, the CDR3 is TGTGCCAGCAGCTTATCGGTAACCATGACGCCGCGAATCTACGAGCAGTACTTC. Its translation: CASSLSVTMTPRIYEQYF.

J is TRBJ1-1 and V is TRBV4-1; maybe TRBD1 (6 bases). CDR1 is MGHRA, CDR2 YSYEKL, per germline. V was clipped by 2 bases and J by 4 bases, with 14 bases between them. CDR3 length: 15 residues. CDR3: CASSQWMGGGTEAFF. CDR3 DNA: TGCGCCAGCAGCCAATGGATGGGGGGCGGCACTGAAGCTTTCTTT.

This chain connects TRBV30 to TRBJ2-1; the D is unclear. Trimming removed 2 bases at V and 5 bases at J, with 13 bases between. The CDR3 loop spans 14 amino acids. Germline CDR1 is GTSNPN and CDR2 is SVGIG (reference sequence). DNA for the CDR3: TGTGCCTGGAGTAAGGGCCTTTCGAACAATGAGCAGTTCTTC. Its translation: CAWSKGLSNNEQFF.

Points on this clone: Within the sample, other DNA sequences also encode this same CDR3. The chain uses TRBV5-1 and TRBJ1-1, with D uncertain. V lost 0 bases to trimming and J lost 0 bases, with 9 bases between them. The CDR3 has 15 residues. From germline, CDR1 is SGHRS and CDR2 YFSETQ. As DNA, the CDR3 is TGCGCCAGCAGCTTGGGGACGGTGATGAACACTGAAGCTTTCTTT. Translating gives CASSLGTVMNTEAFF.

The chain combines TRBV18 with TRBJ1-2; D ambiguous. The ends were cut back, 2 bases at V and 0 bases at J, with 10 bases in the middle. The CDR3 covers 15 residues. Germline V CDR1 and CDR2: KGHSH, LQKENI. CDR3 sequence (DNA): TGTGCCAGCTCACCAGAGACACACTCTAACTATGGCTACACCTTC. Amino acids: CASSPETHSNYGYTF.

The rearrangement uses TRBV6-5 and TRBJ1-5; 8 nucleotides align to TRBD1. Germline V lookup: CDR1 MNHEY, CDR2 SVGAGI. J gave up 3 bases and V 6 bases, and 4 bases lay outside the gene matches. The CDR3 is 14 residues long. CDR3 nucleotides: TGTGCCAGCAGAGGGACAGGACTCAATCAGCCCCAGCATTTT. Residues: CASRGTGLNQPQHF.

This chain joins TRBV2 and TRBJ1-5; no firm D call. With 8 bases removed from V and 6 bases from J, the gap between germline ends came to 17 bases. The CDR3 has 14 residues. Germline values: CDR1 SNHLY, CDR2 FYNNEI. The CDR3 is CASLAGMLGQPQHF. The DNA for the CDR3 is TGTGCCAGCCTCGCAGGAATGTTAGGTCAGCCCCAGCATTTT.

The chain has TRBV4-1 and TRBJ2-7; no firm D call. The germline V and J ends were trimmed by 3 bases and 3 bases, with 9 bases remaining between them. This CDR3 comprises 13 residues. The germline V gene has CDR1 MGHRA and CDR2 YSYEKL. The CDR3 reads CASSQTVDYEQYF. CDR3 in DNA: TGCGCCAGCAGCCAGACTGTTGACTACGAGCAGTACTTC.

The V gene is TRBV7-8, the J gene TRBJ1-5; 8 positions agree with TRBD1. The V segment lost 3 bases and the J segment 5 bases; nucleotides outside the gene matches: 6. CDR1 and CDR2 from the germline V gene are SGHVS and FQNEAQ. The CDR3 has 15 residues. The CDR3 reads CASSLAQGVDQPQHF. The CDR3 DNA follows: TGTGCCAGCAGCTTGGCACAGGGGGTGGATCAGCCCCAGCATTTT.

J is TRBJ1-4 and V is TRBV6-5; 8 bases are shared with TRBD1. V gave up 6 bases and J gave up 8 bases; unmatched junction bases: 8. CDR1 and CDR2 from the germline V gene are MNHEY and SVGAGI. The CDR3 length is 14 residues. In nucleotides, the CDR3 is TGTGCCAGCAGACTACAGGGGGTCGGGGAAAAACTGTTTTTT. Translating it yields CASRLQGVGEKLFF.

This clone was found once. The rearrangement links TRBV5-8 to TRBJ2-1, with TRBD2 matching over 9 bases. The CDR3 length is 16 residues. Germline trimming cut 2 bases from V and 0 bases from J; bases unmatched to any gene: 3. Germline loops: CDR1 SGHTS, CDR2 YDEGEE. The CDR3 is CASSLRRGGSYNEQFF. DNA of the CDR3: TGTGCCAGCAGCTTACGGCGGGGGGGCTCCTACAATGAGCAGTTCTTC.

The chain combines TRBV5-1 with TRBJ2-7, with TRBD1 matching 9 bases. V was pared by 0 bases and J by 6 bases, with 4 bases of the junction left unmatched. CDR3 size: 14 residues. Germline CDR1 and CDR2: SGHRS and YFSETQ. The CDR3 DNA sequence: TGCGCCAGCAGCTTGGGACAGGGGGTCTCCGAGCAGTACTTC. This gives the protein CASSLGQGVSEQYF.

The chain recombines TRBV5-1 with TRBJ1-1; D is possibly TRBD1 (5 bases). The germline V gene encodes CDR1 SGHRS and CDR2 YFSETQ. This CDR3 is 14 amino acids long. Trimming took 5 bases from V and 4 from J, leaving 15 bases between them. In nucleotides, the CDR3 is TGCGCCAGCAGTGTACCGGGGGGGATCACTGAAGCTTTCTTT. It specifies CASSVPGGITEAFF. The full variable domain, rest sourced from reference TRBV5-1 and TRBJ1-1, is KAGVTQTPRYLIKTRGQQVTLSCSPISGHRSVSWYQQTPGQGLQFLFEYFSETQRNKGNFPGRFSGRQFSNSRSEMNVSTLELGDSALYLCASSVPGGITEAFFGQGTRLTVV.

The rearrangement links TRBV28 to TRBJ1-1; 8 bases map to TRBD1. The CDR3 sequence is 13 residues long. Germline CDR1 and CDR2: MDHEN and SYDVKM. V lost 6 bases, J lost 10 bases, and 10 bases stayed unmatched. For the CDR3, the DNA is TGTGCCAGCAGCATCCCAGGGGGCAGGGGAGCTTTCTTT. It translates to CASSIPGGRGAFF.

The genes are TRBV7-2 and TRBJ2-7; D is ambiguous. CDR1 SGHTA and CDR2 FQGNSA come from the germline V gene. This CDR3 region has 12 residues. V was pared by 0 bases and J by 7 bases, with 7 bases between. The CDR3 DNA reads as TGTGCCAGCAGCTTAGCAGTGGGGGAGCAGTACTTC. Its protein is CASSLAVGEQYF.

The chain uses TRBV30 and TRBJ1-2; D possibly corresponds to TRBD1 (6 bases). Trimming removed 4 bases at V and 4 bases at J, with 16 bases between. Germline CDR1 and CDR2: GTSNPN and SVGIG (reference sequence). CDR3 length: 14 amino acids. Here the CDR3 reads CAWTRGGKIYGYTF. DNA of the CDR3: TGTGCCTGGACCCGAGGGGGGAAAATCTATGGCTACACCTTC.

This chain joins TRBV6-5 and TRBJ1-1; TRBD1 aligns across 8 bases. Germline lookup yields CDR1 MNHEY and CDR2 SVGAGI. V lost 2 bases to trimming and J lost 1 base; unmatched junction nucleotides: 6. This CDR3 contains 16 residues. This chain's CDR3 is CASSYPGQGRNTEAFF. The DNA of the CDR3 is TGTGCCAGCAGTTACCCTGGACAGGGTAGGAACACTGAAGCTTTCTTT.

The CDR3 nucleotides are TGCGCCAGCAGCTTGGTACAGGGATACTCCAGGCAGTACTTC. This codes for CASSLVQGYSRQYF. The chain has TRBV5-1 and TRBJ2-7; maybe TRBD1 (6 bases). V was clipped by 0 bases and J by 9 bases, with 16 bases between them. Germline lookup yields CDR1 SGHRS and CDR2 YFSETQ. The CDR3 consists of 14 residues. Drawing the rest from reference TRBV5-1 and TRBJ2-7, the complete variable domain is KAGVTQTPRYLIKTRGQQVTLSCSPISGHRSVSWYQQTPGQGLQFLFEYFSETQRNKGNFPGRFSGRQFSNSRSEMNVSTLELGDSALYLCASSLVQGYSRQYFGPGTRLTVT.

The DNA for the CDR3 is TGTGCCACCAGCCAGGGTCGCAATCAGCCCCAGCATTTT. It translates to CATSQGRNQPQHF. The chain is built from TRBV6-5 and TRBJ1-5; a weak D match, TRBD1 (5 bases). The V gene lost 10 bases and the J gene lost 2 bases, with 12 bases spanning the gap. The CDR3 covers 13 residues. In germline, CDR1 is MNHEY, CDR2 SVGAGI.

The rearrangement links TRBV7-7 to TRBJ2-5; possibly TRBD1 for D (6 bases). The germline CDR1 and CDR2 sequences are SSHAT and FNYEAQ (reference sequence). This CDR3 is built from 13 residues. With 2 bases removed from V and 5 bases from J, the gap between germline ends came to 9 bases. CDR3 residues: CASSLNQGETQYF. The CDR3 coding sequence is TGTGCCAGCAGCTTAAATCAGGGGGAGACCCAGTACTTC.

CDR3 amino acids: CASSDTGAFYNEQFF. Written as DNA, the CDR3 is TGTGCCAGCAGCGACACAGGGGCCTTCTACAATGAGCAGTTCTTC. The J gene is TRBJ2-1, the V gene TRBV9, with TRBD1 identical over 7 bases. The CDR3 runs 15 residues. Germline CDR1 SGDLS, CDR2 YYNGEE. The V segment lost 3 bases and the J segment 3 bases; nucleotides outside the gene matches: 6. Based on the CDR3 plus reference TRBV9 and TRBJ2-1, the full variable domain is DSGVTQTPKHLITATGQRVTLRCSPRSGDLSVYWYQQSLDQGLQFLIQYYNGEERAKGNILERFSAQQFPDLHSELNLSSLELGDSALYFCASSDTGAFYNEQFFGPGTRLTVL.

The chain links TRBV6-6 to TRBJ2-1; 8 positions agree with TRBD2. The junction had 9 bases not matched to a gene; V was cut back by 2 bases and J by 6 bases. CDR1 and CDR2 (germline): MNHNY, SVGAGI (reference sequence). The CDR3 is 16 amino acids. CDR3 sequence reads: CASSYKVSGGLNEQFF. In DNA, the CDR3 is TGTGCCAGCAGTTACAAGGTCAGCGGGGGCCTCAATGAGCAGTTCTTC.

The gene calls are TRBV3-1 (or the pseudogene TRBV3-2) and TRBJ1-2; D is perhaps TRBD1 (6 bases). The CDR3 has 14 residues. Germline lookup yields CDR1 LGHDT and CDR2 YNNKEL (reference sequence). V dropped 1 base and J dropped 8 bases, with 14 bases sitting between them. The CDR3, as DNA: TGTGCCAGCAGCCAAGTCAGGGGCCGGGAGGGCTACACCTTC. Amino acid sequence: CASSQVRGREGYTF.

In its sample, this clone ranks as medium-sized (0.01 to 0.1%). The V gene is TRBV6-5, the J gene TRBJ1-2, with D possibly matching TRBD1 (5 bases). This CDR3 is built from 13 residues. Germline CDR1 is MNHEY and CDR2 is SVGAGI. Trimming stripped 8 bases from V and 5 bases from J, with 15 bases between. The CDR3 is CASSRRDGYGYTF. The CDR3 bases are TGTGCCAGCTCCCGCCGGGACGGGTATGGCTACACCTTC.

The chain is built from TRBV2 and TRBJ2-1, with 9 bases lining up with TRBD2. From germline, CDR1 is SNHLY and CDR2 FYNNEI. The CDR3 sequence is 14 residues long. V trimming: 7 bases; J trimming: 5 bases; junction bases outside the gene matches: 6. In nucleotides, the CDR3 is TGTGCCAGCACGAGACTAGCGGTACACAATGAGCAGTTCTTC. This gives the protein CASTRLAVHNEQFF.

The chain is built from TRBV5-5 and TRBJ1-2, with 8 nucleotides matching TRBD1. CDR3 length equals 16 residues. The junction had 12 bases not matched to a gene; V was cut back by 0 bases and J by 8 bases. Germline loops: CDR1 SGHKS, CDR2 YYEKEE (reference sequence). The CDR3 bases are TGTGCCAGCAGCTTGGCCGACAGGGGCGCAATTCACGGCTACACCTTC. Translated: CASSLADRGAIHGYTF.

The rearrangement links TRBV7-2 to TRBJ1-4, with D possibly matching TRBD1 (6 bases). This CDR3 spans 17 amino acids. V was trimmed by 5 bases and J by 10 bases, leaving 26 bases between them. Germline CDR1 reads SGHTA; CDR2 reads FQGNSA. CDR3 nucleotide sequence: TGTGCCAGCAGCCCCCCACTGACTGCAGGGGATAGGGGAAAACTGTTTTTT. It is translated as CASSPPLTAGDRGKLFF.